One sample yielded the 18 T cell receptor beta chains listed below, sequenced in a study of blood T cell repertoires in COVID-19. The assay was immunoSEQ multiplex PCR, and TCRdb's table has in-frame clones only and misses some. The table has 200,000 or so clones, approximately 84% seen once; the top ten hold around 7%. Sequencing input: PBMCs or T cells enriched from blood (not recorded which). The receptors originated from a man aged 35 to 55 who had recovered from COVID-19.

J is TRBJ2-1 and V is TRBV5-1; 7 bases align to TRBD1. With V trimmed by 4 bases and J by 5 bases, 6 bases remained unmatched. The CDR3 runs to 14 residues. Germline V lookup: CDR1 SGHRS, CDR2 YFSETQ. CDR3 sequence reads: CASSKDRSDNEQFF. DNA for the CDR3: TGCGCCAGCAGCAAGGACAGGTCGGACAATGAGCAGTTCTTC.

Notes on this clone: Being one base from a much bigger clone, this may be a read error. The same CDR3 can be traced to other DNA sequences in this sample. The CDR3 spells CASSLDRNTEAFF. CDR3 DNA sequence: TGTGCCAGCAGCTTAGACAGGAACACTGAAGCTTTCTTT. The J gene is TRBJ1-1, the V gene TRBV7-8; D is undetermined. CDR1 and CDR2 from the germline V gene are SGHVS and FQNEAQ. The CDR3 has 13 amino acids. V lost 1 base, J lost 1 base, and 4 bases lay in between.

The gene calls are TRBV4-3 and TRBJ2-1; TRBD2 matches 8 bases. Germline V lookup: CDR1 LGHNA, CDR2 YSLEER. This CDR3 contains 13 residues. J lost 9 bases, V lost 3 bases, and 4 bases had no gene match. CDR3 protein: CASSHGGVTEQFF. CDR3 sequence (DNA): TGCGCCAGCAGCCACGGGGGGGTCACTGAGCAGTTCTTC.

The chain has TRBV9 and TRBJ2-1; the match to TRBD2 covers 11 bases. CDR3 length equals 15 residues. Per the germline V gene, CDR1 is SGDLS and CDR2 is YYNGEE. J gave up 8 bases and V 2 bases, and 6 bases lay outside the gene matches. This CDR3 reads CASSVSGGAGDEQFF. The CDR3 DNA is TGTGCCAGCAGCGTTAGCGGGGGGGCCGGCGATGAGCAGTTCTTC.

The chain has TRBV12-3 or TRBV12-4 and TRBJ1-5, with TRBD1 as a possible D gene (5 bases). This CDR3 is built from 13 residues. Trimming removed 1 base at V and 7 bases at J, with 8 bases between. The CDR3 sequence is CASSLGGGQPQHF. The CDR3 DNA reads TGTGCCAGCAGTTTAGGGGGCGGACAGCCCCAGCATTTT.

The V and J genes are TRBV7-9 and TRBJ1-1; 11 positions agree with TRBD1. The CDR3 is made up of 14 amino acids. V lost 4 bases, J lost 8 bases, and 6 bases stayed unmatched. Germline V CDR1 and CDR2: SEHNR, FQNEAQ (reference sequence). DNA of the CDR3: TGTGCCAGCAGCTCCTCCCGGACAGGGGGCGAAGCTTTCTTT. It codes for CASSSSRTGGEAFF.

DNA of the CDR3: TGTGCCAGCAGCTTAGTTGGGACATCGTACAATGAGCAGTTCTTC. Its translation: CASSLVGTSYNEQFF. The chain couples TRBV7-2 to TRBJ2-1; the D gene is possibly TRBD1 (6 bases). CDR3 length: 15 residues. Germline values: CDR1 SGHTA, CDR2 FQGNSA. Trimming removed 1 base from V and 4 bases from J, with 11 bases in between.

The genes are TRBV9 and TRBJ1-1; D remains ambiguous. The CDR3 spans 13 residues. The V end lost 3 bases, the J end lost 2 bases, and 8 bases lay between the germline ends. The V gene's germline CDR1 is SGDLS and CDR2 YYNGEE. The CDR3 region is CASSAGLNTEAFF. CDR3 nucleotide sequence: TGTGCCAGCAGCGCAGGACTTAACACTGAAGCTTTCTTT.

The V and J genes are TRBV19 and TRBJ1-2; D is uncertain. Trimming removed 0 bases from V and 7 bases from J, with 6 bases in between. In germline, CDR1 is LNHDA, CDR2 SQIVND (reference sequence). The CDR3 covers 12 residues. CDR3 DNA: TGTGCCAGTAGTATAGACAGGTTTGGCTACACCTTC. This encodes CASSIDRFGYTF.

V usage is TRBV6-5 and J usage is TRBJ1-6; D is unresolved. The germline V gene encodes CDR1 MNHEY and CDR2 SVGAGI. This CDR3 has 12 residues. V was pared by 8 bases and J by 6 bases, with 8 bases between. The DNA of the CDR3 is TGTGCCAGCGAGACTCTTAATTCACCCCTCCACTTT. Translated: CASETLNSPLHF.

The chain combines TRBV3-1 (or the pseudogene TRBV3-2) with TRBJ1-3; no clear D. This CDR3 contains 16 residues. The V end lost 0 bases, the J end lost 1 base, and 10 bases lay between the germline ends. Germline-derived CDR1 and CDR2 are LGHDT and YNNKEL (reference sequence). CDR3 nucleotides: TGTGCCAGCAGCCAAGACCCAGGATCGTCTGGAAACACCATATATTTT. It encodes CASSQDPGSSGNTIYF.

A single count supports this clone. V and J are TRBV4-1 and TRBJ2-7; 7 positions agree with TRBD1. CDR1 and CDR2 from the germline V gene are MGHRA and YSYEKL. This CDR3 comprises 15 residues. With V trimmed by 4 bases and J by 5 bases, 11 bases remained unmatched. The CDR3 loop reads CASSRGIRGIDEQYF. The CDR3 bases are TGCGCCAGCAGCCGAGGGATCAGGGGGATCGACGAGCAGTACTTC.

As regards this clone: Germline and junction disagree at one end, which may indicate a read error. The CDR3 loop reads CASSEAYTGTPSPLF. CDR3 DNA sequence: TGTGCCAGCAGTGAAGCCTACACCGGGACTCCTTCCCCCCTCTTC. The chain couples TRBV6-1 to TRBJ1-2; possible D gene TRBD1, 5 bases. The CDR3 has 15 amino acids. Germline V gene data show CDR1 as MNHNS and CDR2 as SASEGT.

The chain uses TRBV19 and TRBJ2-7, with 7 positions matching TRBD2. From germline, CDR1 is LNHDA and CDR2 SQIVND (reference sequence). Unmatched junction bases numbered 8, after V lost 6 bases and J lost 3 bases. This CDR3 has 14 amino acids. This chain's CDR3 is CASSPGREGYEQYF. In nucleotides, the CDR3 is TGTGCCAGTAGCCCGGGCAGGGAGGGCTACGAGCAGTACTTC.

J is TRBJ2-7 and V is TRBV5-1, with D maybe TRBD1 (6 bases). The CDR3 has 14 amino acids. The germline CDR1 and CDR2 sequences are SGHRS and YFSETQ. Trimming shortened V by 2 bases and J by 3 bases, and 12 bases separated the two germline ends. The CDR3 nucleotides are TGCGCCAGCAGCTTCTGGGGGCAAGACTACGAGCAGTACTTC. Protein sequence: CASSFWGQDYEQYF.

The gene calls are TRBV7-9 and TRBJ2-1; 9 bases align to TRBD1. With 5 bases clipped from V and 4 bases from J, the junction kept 6 bases outside the gene matches. Germline CDR1 reads SEHNR; CDR2 reads FQNEAQ (reference sequence). This CDR3 spans 15 amino acids. The CDR3 nucleotides are TGTGCCAGCAGCCATAGGGACAGGGAATACAATGAGCAGTTCTTC. This translates into CASSHRDREYNEQFF.

The rearrangement uses TRBV4-2 and TRBJ1-3, with a weak D call TRBD1 (6 bases). Trimming took 4 bases from V and 0 from J, leaving 13 bases between them. CDR1 and CDR2 from the germline V gene are LGHNA and YNFKEQ. The CDR3 runs 16 residues. The CDR3 nucleotides are TGTGCCAGCAGCCTAGGGGACACCTACTCTGGAAACACCATATATTTT. Translating gives CASSLGDTYSGNTIYF.

The J gene is TRBJ1-6, the V gene TRBV7-9, with D maybe TRBD1 (6 bases). The V end lost 5 bases, the J end lost 7 bases, and 12 bases lay between the germline ends. The germline V gene has CDR1 SEHNR and CDR2 FQNEAQ (reference sequence). The CDR3 is 14 amino acids. The CDR3, as DNA: TGTGCCAGCAGCAAATCTGACAGGAATTCACCCCTCCACTTT. Its translation is CASSKSDRNSPLHF. Supplemented by reference TRBV7-9 and TRBJ1-6, the full variable domain reads DTGVSQNPRHKITKRGQNVTFRCDPISEHNRLYWYRQTLGQGPEFLTYFQNEAQLEKSRLLSDRFSAERPKGSFSTLEIQRTEQGDSAMYLCASSKSDRNSPLHFGNGTRLTVT.